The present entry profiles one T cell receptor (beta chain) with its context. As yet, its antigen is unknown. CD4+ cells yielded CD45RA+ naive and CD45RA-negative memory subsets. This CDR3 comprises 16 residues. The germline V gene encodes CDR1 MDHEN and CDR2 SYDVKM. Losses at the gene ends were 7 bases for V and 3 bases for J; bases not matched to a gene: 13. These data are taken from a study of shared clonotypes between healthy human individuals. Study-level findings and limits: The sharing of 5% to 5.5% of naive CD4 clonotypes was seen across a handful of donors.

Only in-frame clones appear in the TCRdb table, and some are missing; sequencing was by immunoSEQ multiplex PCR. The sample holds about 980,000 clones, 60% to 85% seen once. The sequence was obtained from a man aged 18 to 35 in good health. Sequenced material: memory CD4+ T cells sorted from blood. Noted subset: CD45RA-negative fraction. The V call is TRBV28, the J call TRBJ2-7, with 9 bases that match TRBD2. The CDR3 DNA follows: TGTGCCAGCACTCCGGAGGGTAGCGGGAGTTTCTACGAGCAGTACTTC. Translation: CASTPEGSGSFYEQYF.